Listed here are 18 T cell receptor beta chains from one sample, sequenced in a study of blood T cell repertoires in COVID-19. Measured with immunoSEQ multiplex PCR; TCRdb has only the in-frame clones, and not every one. The table has roughly 180,000 clones, 86% seen once; the top ten hold less than 3.5%. Input material: peripheral blood. These receptors were obtained from a woman aged 25 to 45 with active or convalescent COVID-19.

V gene TRBV11-2 combines with J gene TRBJ1-3; D is unresolved. Trimming took off 0 bases at V and 0 bases at J, with 9 bases between the two ends. Germline V gives CDR1 SGHAT, CDR2 FQNNGV. The CDR3 runs to 16 residues. Here the CDR3 reads CASSLDPGYSGNTIYF. CDR3 coding DNA: TGTGCCAGCAGCTTAGATCCGGGTTACTCTGGAAACACCATATATTTT.

V is TRBV7-9 and J is TRBJ1-2; D unclear. V lost 4 bases and J lost 7, with 7 bases in between. The length of the CDR3 is 11 residues. Looked up from germline, CDR1 is SEHNR and CDR2 is FQNEAQ (reference sequence). The CDR3 spells CASSSGFGYTF. The CDR3 DNA reads TGTGCCAGCAGCTCAGGTTTTGGCTACACCTTC.

V is TRBV16 and J is TRBJ1-1, with D possibly TRBD1 on 5 matching bases. This CDR3 is 13 amino acids long. V was cut by 4 bases and J by 4 bases, with 10 bases left in between. Per germline, CDR1 KGHSY and CDR2 FQNENV. CDR3 amino acids: CASSRGGSTEAFF. The CDR3 region has the DNA TGTGCCAGCAGCCGGGGGGGAAGCACTGAAGCTTTCTTT.

The chain recombines TRBV6-5 with TRBJ2-1, with 7 positions matching TRBD1. The V segment lost 8 bases and the J segment 4 bases; nucleotides outside the gene matches: 8. Germline CDR1 is MNHEY and CDR2 is SVGAGI. CDR3 length: 14 amino acids. In DNA form, the CDR3 reads TGTGCCAGCCGGGGATTGGGACAGTACAATGAGCAGTTCTTC. Amino acid sequence: CASRGLGQYNEQFF.

The chain uses TRBV2 and TRBJ1-2; 7 bases are shared with TRBD1. Germline V CDR1 and CDR2: SNHLY, FYNNEI. CDR3 length equals 12 residues. After removal of 8 bases from V and 8 bases from J, the junction contained 8 bases not matched to a gene. CDR3 DNA: TGTGCCAGCGGTTTAAGGGGGCGAGGCTACACCTTC. Translating gives CASGLRGRGYTF.

This clone was detected once. The chain links TRBV25-1 to TRBJ2-2, with D perhaps TRBD1 (6 bases). Between the trimmed V and J ends, which lost 6 bases and 7 bases, there was a span of 18 bases. This CDR3 comprises 15 residues. Germline values: CDR1 MGHDK, CDR2 SYGVNS. CDR3 sequence: CASSHMGRGNGELFF. In DNA form, the CDR3 reads TGTGCCAGCAGCCATATGGGCAGGGGAAACGGGGAGCTGTTTTTT.

The chain recombines TRBV13 with TRBJ2-7, with D perhaps TRBD2 (6 bases). The V and J ends lost 5 bases and 0 bases respectively, with 14 bases between them. The CDR3 runs 15 residues. The germline CDR1 and CDR2 sequences are PRHDT and FYEKMQ (reference sequence). This chain's CDR3 is CASSPPGSGSYEQYF. The CDR3 nucleotides read TGTGCCAGCAGCCCCCCCGGTAGCGGCTCCTACGAGCAGTACTTC.

This chain links TRBV27 with TRBJ1-5, with D uncertain. The CDR3 contains 13 residues. V shed 3 bases and J shed 7 bases, with 10 bases lying between them. From germline, CDR1 is MNHEY and CDR2 SMNVEV (reference sequence). The CDR3 DNA follows: TGTGCCAGCAGTTTGGCAACAGCCCAGCCCCAGCATTTT. Protein product: CASSLATAQPQHF.

This sequence joins TRBV10-3 and TRBJ2-2; 11 nucleotides match TRBD1. Germline CDR1 reads ENHRY; CDR2 reads SYGVKD. Losses at the gene ends were 0 bases for V and 6 bases for J; bases not matched to a gene: 9. The CDR3 is 18 amino acids. Here the CDR3 DNA reads TGTGCCATCAGTGAGTCGTGGGACAGGGGGTTCAGCCCCGGGGAGCTGTTTTTT. It translates to CAISESWDRGFSPGELFF.

This clone was recorded once. J is TRBJ1-3 and V is TRBV30, with D possibly TRBD1 on 5 matching bases. Trimming stripped 1 base from V and 0 bases from J, with 7 bases between. The CDR3 length is 14 residues. The germline V gene encodes CDR1 GTSNPN and CDR2 SVGIG (reference sequence). The CDR3 coding sequence is TGTGCCTGGAGTGGGGGCAACTCTGGAAACACCATATATTTT. Protein product: CAWSGGNSGNTIYF.

The gene calls are TRBV10-1 and TRBJ2-2, with D unresolved. V was pared by 6 bases and J by 4 bases, with 12 bases between. CDR1 WNHNN and CDR2 SYGVQD come from the germline V gene (reference sequence). The CDR3 runs 14 residues. The CDR3 DNA reads as TGCGCCAGCAGAGTGGAGATGAGCACCGGGGAGCTGTTTTTT. Translation: CASRVEMSTGELFF.

The V and J genes are TRBV4-2 and TRBJ1-3; no clear D gene. The CDR3 runs 15 residues. V lost 1 base, J lost 0 bases, and 7 bases lay in between. From germline, CDR1 is LGHNA and CDR2 YNFKEQ. For the CDR3, the DNA is TGTGCCAGCAGCCAAGTCGGGAGCTCTGGAAACACCATATATTTT. Protein product: CASSQVGSSGNTIYF.

The chain links TRBV12-3 or TRBV12-4 to TRBJ1-1; D gene uncertain. Trimming left V 5 bases short and J 2 bases short, with 9 bases between. The CDR3 extends over 13 amino acids. The CDR3 here is CASSPQANTEAFF. CDR3 coding DNA: TGTGCCAGCAGTCCCCAGGCAAACACTGAAGCTTTCTTT.

The chain employs TRBV4-1 and TRBJ2-3; 7 nucleotides agree with TRBD2. The CDR3 runs to 18 residues. Trimming cost V 0 bases and J 1 base; bases outside gene matches: 10. Germline CDR1 and CDR2: MGHRA and YSYEKL. The CDR3 protein is CASSQDWGRAFGTDTQYF. DNA of the CDR3: TGCGCCAGCAGCCAAGATTGGGGGAGGGCATTTGGCACAGATACGCAGTATTTT.

The chain couples TRBV6-1 to TRBJ2-7; maybe TRBD1 (5 bases). Germline V gene sequence: CDR1 MNHNS, CDR2 SASEGT. Trimming cost V 5 bases and J 4 bases, with 9 bases left between them. CDR3 length: 12 amino acids. The CDR3 bases are TGTGCCAGCAGTCCTCGACAGTACGAGCAGTACTTC. This encodes CASSPRQYEQYF.

The chain uses TRBV6-5 and TRBJ2-5; 8 bases fit TRBD2. The germline CDR1 and CDR2 sequences are MNHEY and SVGAGI. Trimming took 2 bases from V and 2 from J; bases not matched to a gene: 4. This CDR3 comprises 15 residues. CDR3 nucleotide sequence: TGTGCCAGCAGTTACGGCGGGGGGCGACAAGAGACCCAGTACTTC. Encoded protein: CASSYGGGRQETQYF.

CDR3 sequence (DNA): TGTGCCAGCAGCCAAGTCGGAACCGGGACAGGGTTACACGGGGAGCTGTTTTTT. It translates to CASSQVGTGTGLHGELFF. The chain has TRBV27 and TRBJ2-2; 9 bases align to TRBD1. CDR1 is MNHEY and CDR2 is SMNVEV in the germline V gene (reference sequence). The V segment lost 6 bases and the J segment 7 bases; nucleotides outside the gene matches: 18. The CDR3 totals 18 residues.

The gene calls are TRBV23-1 and TRBJ1-5; 9 nucleotides align to TRBD1. TRBV23-1 is an ORF, and what it does is uncertain. The CDR3 runs 18 residues. V lost 0 bases to trimming and J lost 6 bases; unmatched junction nucleotides: 12. The CDR3 region is CASSQSPETGGPSQPQHF. The CDR3 DNA reads TGCGCCAGCAGTCAATCGCCGGAAACAGGGGGCCCAAGTCAGCCCCAGCATTTT.